These T cell receptor beta chains were read from a single sample in a study of T cell clonotyping in hematopoietic cell transplantation. Assay: immunoSEQ multiplex PCR; the TCRdb copy retains only in-frame clones and omits some. The repertoire consists of fewer than 40,000 clones, with over 75% occurring once and the leading ten covering under 2%. Sequenced: peripheral blood mononuclear cells. The origin of the receptors is a woman aged 40 to 50 in good health. Some clones in this sample may be carry-over from other donors' samples. The CDR3 runs from the conserved cysteine through the conserved F or W. D genes are given only for firm matches.

D,J,V,CDR3
NA,TRBJ2-7,TRBV28,CASSKEVYEQYF
NA,TRBJ1-4,TRBV2,CASWNEKLFF
NA,TRBJ1-1,TRBV7-8,CASGGEFTEAFF
NA,TRBJ2-7,TRBV28,CASSPTAGYGFSKQYF
NA,TRBJ2-7,TRBV5-5,CASSLRGFSYEQYF
TRBD1,TRBJ1-2,TRBV30,CAWSVGQGVTQTF
NA,TRBJ1-3,TRBV30,CAWKATGNTIYF
NA,TRBJ2-7,TRBV28,CASSSLYEQYF
NA,TRBJ2-7,TRBV2,CASSAEQYF
NA,TRBJ1-1,TRBV10-3,CAIRTSRDTEAFF
NA,TRBJ2-3,TRBV7-8,CASSSIGLTDTQYF
NA,TRBJ2-1,TRBV9,CASSVQAGAYNEQFF
TRBD2,TRBJ2-7,TRBV2,CASTEWTSGSSYEQYF
TRBD2,TRBJ2-3,TRBV2,CASSEAGGGADTQYF
NA,TRBJ2-7,TRBV11-3,CASSPTLRGEQYF
NA,TRBJ2-7,TRBV25-1,CASSDTLGGYEQYF
NA,TRBJ2-1,TRBV7-7,CASSSGGEQFF
NA,TRBJ1-3,TRBV7-9,CASSLVGISGNTIYF
NA,TRBJ2-3,TRBV28,CASRTSTDTQYF
NA,TRBJ2-5,TRBV4-1,CASSRSGADQETQYF
TRBD2,TRBJ2-7,TRBV27,CASRPGLAGYEQYF
TRBD1,TRBJ1-1,TRBV27,CASRIGGSSIEAFF
TRBD1,TRBJ2-7,TRBV5-1,CASSPTGTDSYEQYF
NA,TRBJ2-3,TRBV23-1,CASSRRGGVGTDTQYF
NA,TRBJ2-2,TRBV28,CASSLSPGELFF
TRBD1,TRBJ2-1,TRBV6-5,CASMMGQGPYNEQFF
NA,TRBJ1-5,TRBV6-1,CASNAGVERNQPQHF
NA,TRBJ1-5,TRBV28,CASSLDQPQHF
NA,TRBJ1-1,TRBV30,CAWRWTELAEAFF
NA,TRBJ2-3,TRBV29-1,CSVWEVTDTQYF
NA,TRBJ2-5,TRBV19,CASSIDLGVETQYF
NA,TRBJ1-3,TRBV7-8,CASSLSTTIYF
NA,TRBJ1-5,TRBV7-2,CASSLTVDREPQHF
NA,TRBJ1-1,TRBV7-8,CASSLVAGLGAFF
TRBD1,TRBJ2-7,TRBV29-1,CSVGQILGEQYF
NA,TRBJ2-1,TRBV4-2,CASSQDFSNEQFF
TRBD2,TRBJ2-3,TRBV7-2,CASGREDGTDTQYF
NA,TRBJ1-1,TRBV7-9,CASSQARGKSNTEAFF
TRBD1,TRBJ2-7,TRBV7-2,CASSYKQGAEQYF
TRBD2,TRBJ2-7,TRBV5-1,CASSLTLAGGEQYF
TRBD2,TRBJ2-1,TRBV7-3,CASSFQTSGDEQFF
NA,TRBJ1-2,TRBV7-9,CASSFSQLGGYTF
NA,TRBJ2-2,TRBV11-2,CASSFETGEGGELFF
NA,TRBJ1-2,TRBV5-1,CASSGDVGYGYTF
TRBD1,TRBJ1-1,TRBV6-6,CASSYAAAGGAFF
NA,TRBJ2-5,TRBV7-2,CASSSGAGTQYF
NA,TRBJ1-4,TRBV28,CASSFGGINEKLFF
NA,TRBJ1-5,TRBV6-6,CASSYSWLNQPQHF
TRBD1,TRBJ1-5,TRBV7-2,CASSLVSGQGGQPQHF
TRBD2,TRBJ2-7,TRBV28,CASSSTSGGAYEQYF
TRBD2,TRBJ2-5,TRBV13,CASSGSGIGVTQYF
TRBD1,TRBJ2-3,TRBV28,CASSPGQGGTDTQYF
TRBD1,TRBJ1-1,TRBV28,CASTTTGGVTEAFF
NA,TRBJ2-1,TRBV6-6,CASRHGMSYNEQFF